This T cell receptor beta chain is from a study of OX40 agonist ivuxolimab in advanced cancers. Study context: The dose of intravenous ivuxolimab that patients received every 2 weeks ranged from 0.01 to 10 mg/kg.

TCRdb's table, derived via immunoSEQ multiplex PCR, lists solely in-frame clones and lacks some. The repertoire has about 35,000 clones, over 60% of them found once; the top ten carry nearly 20%. The source was CD4+ or CD8+ T cells sorted from blood, collected in a trial of the OX40 agonist ivuxolimab. The receptor's source is an adult with an advanced solid tumor such as melanoma, head and neck, liver or kidney cancer.

CDR3 in DNA: TGCGCCAGCAGCTTGGCACAGGGGCTGAACACTGAAGCTTTCTTT. It is translated as CASSLAQGLNTEAFF. The chain links TRBV5-1 to TRBJ1-1, with 7 bases lining up with TRBD1. In germline, CDR1 is SGHRS, CDR2 YFSETQ. The junction had 2 bases not matched to a gene; V was cut back by 0 bases and J by 0 bases. The CDR3 extends over 15 amino acids.